This T cell receptor (beta chain) was captured by sequencing in a study of T cells in women clearing cervical HPV infection. All participants had a single incident cervical HPV16 infection, and prevalent HPV16 infections were excluded. Whole-study results and caveats: Controls had more TRBV6-7 (around 0.15%) than cases (around 0.11%).

As concerns this clone: Its antigen is not known. The DNA ends 3 residues before the CDR3 does, and the rest of the CDR3 is filled in from the germline J gene.

Repertoires were generated with immunoSEQ multiplex PCR, while TCRdb's copy carries only in-frame clones and drops some. The listing records 20,000 to 25,000 clones. V shed 0 bases, J shed 5 bases, and the junction held 3 bases outside the gene matches. The CDR3 is made up of 13 amino acids. CDR1 and CDR2 from the germline V gene are SQVTM and ANQGSEA. Specimen: blood buffy coat. The TCR originated in a woman between 18 and 69 years old with a cervical HPV16 infection that either progressed to CIN3+ or cleared (not recorded which). The V and J genes are TRBV29-1 and TRBJ1-2; 7 bases match TRBD1. The part of the CDR3 DNA that was read is TGCAGCGTTGAAGATCTGACAGGGTATGGC. Its translation: CSVEDLTGYG. The CDR3 as a whole reads CSVEDLTGYGYTF.